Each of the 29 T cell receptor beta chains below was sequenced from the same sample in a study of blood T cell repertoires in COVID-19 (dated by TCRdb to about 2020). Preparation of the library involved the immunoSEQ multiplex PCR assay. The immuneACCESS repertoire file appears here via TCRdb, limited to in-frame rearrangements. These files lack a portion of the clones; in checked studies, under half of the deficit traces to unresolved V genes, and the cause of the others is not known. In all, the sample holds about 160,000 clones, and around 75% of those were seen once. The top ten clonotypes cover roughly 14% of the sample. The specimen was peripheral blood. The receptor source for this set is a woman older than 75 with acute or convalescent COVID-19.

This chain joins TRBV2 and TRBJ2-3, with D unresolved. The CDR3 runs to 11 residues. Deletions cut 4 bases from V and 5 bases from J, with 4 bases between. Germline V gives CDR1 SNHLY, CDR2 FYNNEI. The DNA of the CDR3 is TGTGCCAGCAGTGCCAGAGATACGCAGTATTTT. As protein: CASSARDTQYF.

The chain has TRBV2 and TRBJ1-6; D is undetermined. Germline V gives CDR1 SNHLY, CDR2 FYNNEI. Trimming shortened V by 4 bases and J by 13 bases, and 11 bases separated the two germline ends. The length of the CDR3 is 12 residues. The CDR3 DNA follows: TGTGCCAGCAGTGGAACATTGGCTCCCCTCCACTTT. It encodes CASSGTLAPLHF.

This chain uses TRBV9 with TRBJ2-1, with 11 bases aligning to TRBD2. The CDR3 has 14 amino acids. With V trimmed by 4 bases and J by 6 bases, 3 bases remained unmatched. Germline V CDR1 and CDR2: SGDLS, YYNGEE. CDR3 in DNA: TGTGCCAGCAGCCTAGCGGGAGGCGGCAATGAGCAGTTCTTC. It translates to CASSLAGGGNEQFF.

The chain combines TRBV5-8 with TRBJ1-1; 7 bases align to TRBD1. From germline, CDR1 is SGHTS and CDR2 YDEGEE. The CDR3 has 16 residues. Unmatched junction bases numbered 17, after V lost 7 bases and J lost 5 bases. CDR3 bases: TGTGCCAGCCCAACGGGCCGACAGGGCCCGTATACTGAAGCTTTCTTT. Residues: CASPTGRQGPYTEAFF.

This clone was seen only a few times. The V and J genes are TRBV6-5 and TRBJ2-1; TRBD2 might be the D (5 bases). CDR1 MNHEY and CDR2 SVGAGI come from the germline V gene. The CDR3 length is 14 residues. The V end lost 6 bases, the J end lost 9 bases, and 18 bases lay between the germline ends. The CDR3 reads CASRSGGWAGEQFF. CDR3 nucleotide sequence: TGTGCCAGCAGGTCTGGCGGGTGGGCCGGTGAGCAGTTCTTC.

The DNA for the CDR3 is TGTGCCAGTAGTCTCTCCGGGAGCGAGGGGCAGTACTTC. Its protein is CASSLSGSEGQYF. The J gene is TRBJ2-7, the V gene TRBV19, with D possibly being TRBD2 (6 bases). This CDR3 spans 13 amino acids. CDR1 and CDR2 from the germline V gene are LNHDA and SQIVND (reference sequence). Trimming removed 5 bases from V and 9 bases from J, with 17 bases in between.

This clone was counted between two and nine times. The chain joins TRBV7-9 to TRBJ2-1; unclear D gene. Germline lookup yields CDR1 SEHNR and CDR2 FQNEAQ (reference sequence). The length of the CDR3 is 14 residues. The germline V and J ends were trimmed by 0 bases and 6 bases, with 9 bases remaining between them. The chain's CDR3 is CASSLARSSNEQFF. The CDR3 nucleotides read TGTGCCAGCAGCTTAGCGCGGAGCAGCAATGAGCAGTTCTTC.

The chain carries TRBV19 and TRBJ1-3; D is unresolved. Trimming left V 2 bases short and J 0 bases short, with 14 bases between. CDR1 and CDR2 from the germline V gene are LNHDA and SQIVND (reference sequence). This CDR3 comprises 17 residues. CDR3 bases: TGTGCCAGTAGTATATCGGAGGGATATCGCTCTGGAAACACCATATATTTT. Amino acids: CASSISEGYRSGNTIYF.

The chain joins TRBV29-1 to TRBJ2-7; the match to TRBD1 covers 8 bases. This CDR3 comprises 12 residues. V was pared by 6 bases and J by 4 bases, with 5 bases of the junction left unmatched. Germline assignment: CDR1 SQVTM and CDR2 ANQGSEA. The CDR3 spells CSVRTGKYEQYF. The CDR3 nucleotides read TGCAGCGTGAGGACAGGGAAGTACGAGCAGTACTTC.

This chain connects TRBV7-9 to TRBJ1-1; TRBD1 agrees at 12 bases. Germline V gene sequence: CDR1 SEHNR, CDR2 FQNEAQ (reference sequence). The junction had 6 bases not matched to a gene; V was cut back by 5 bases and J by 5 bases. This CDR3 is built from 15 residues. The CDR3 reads CASSPGTGGWTEAFF. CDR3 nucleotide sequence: TGTGCCAGCAGCCCTGGGACAGGGGGCTGGACTGAAGCTTTCTTT.

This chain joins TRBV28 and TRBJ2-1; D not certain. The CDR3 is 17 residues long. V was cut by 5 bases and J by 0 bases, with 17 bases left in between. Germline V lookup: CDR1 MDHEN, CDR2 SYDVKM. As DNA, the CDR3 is TGTGCCAGCAGTCGGAGCCCTGTAACGAGCTCCTACAATGAGCAGTTCTTC. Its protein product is CASSRSPVTSSYNEQFF.

Written as DNA, the CDR3 is TGTGCCAGCAGTTACGCCAGCGGGGTAGGGGCAGATACGCAGTATTTT. Residues: CASSYASGVGADTQYF. The chain couples TRBV6-6 to TRBJ2-3; 7 nucleotides agree with TRBD2. The V gene's germline CDR1 is MNHNY and CDR2 SVGAGI (reference sequence). V dropped 2 bases and J dropped 4; count of bases not matched to a gene: 9. This CDR3 has 16 residues.

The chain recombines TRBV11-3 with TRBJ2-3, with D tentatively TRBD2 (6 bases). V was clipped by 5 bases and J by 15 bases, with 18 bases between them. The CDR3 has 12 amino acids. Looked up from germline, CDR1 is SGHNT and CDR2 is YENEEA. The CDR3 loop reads CASSLAGGGGYF. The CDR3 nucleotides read TGTGCCAGCAGCCTGGCTGGGGGAGGAGGATATTTT.

In DNA form, the CDR3 reads TGTGCCTCTCCCCGGACAGGGTGGGGAATGGAGGGCTACACCTTC. This sequence encodes CASPRTGWGMEGYTF. This rearrangement joins TRBV30 to TRBJ1-2; 8 nucleotides match TRBD1. Per the germline V gene, CDR1 is GTSNPN and CDR2 is SVGIG (reference sequence). V shed 7 bases and J 8 bases; nucleotides not matched to a gene: 18. CDR3 size: 15 residues. Drawing the rest from reference TRBV30 and TRBJ1-2, the complete variable domain is SQTIHQWPATLVQPVGSPLSLECTVEGTSNPNLYWYRQAAGRGLQLLFYSVGIGQISSEVPQNLSASRPQDRQFILSSKKLLLSDSGFYLCASPRTGWGMEGYTFGSGTRLTVV.

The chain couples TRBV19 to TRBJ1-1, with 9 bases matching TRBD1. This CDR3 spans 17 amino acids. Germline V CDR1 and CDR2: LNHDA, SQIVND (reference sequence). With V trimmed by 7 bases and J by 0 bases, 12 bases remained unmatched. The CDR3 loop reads CASTVPGQGPMNTEAFF. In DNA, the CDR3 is TGTGCCAGTACCGTCCCGGGACAGGGCCCCATGAACACTGAAGCTTTCTTT.

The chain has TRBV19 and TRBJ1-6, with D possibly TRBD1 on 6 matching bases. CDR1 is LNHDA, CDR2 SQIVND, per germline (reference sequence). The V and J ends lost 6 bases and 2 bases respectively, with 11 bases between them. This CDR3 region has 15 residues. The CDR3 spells CASSTRDTYNSPLHF. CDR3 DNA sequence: TGTGCCAGTAGCACCCGGGACACCTATAATTCACCCCTCCACTTT.

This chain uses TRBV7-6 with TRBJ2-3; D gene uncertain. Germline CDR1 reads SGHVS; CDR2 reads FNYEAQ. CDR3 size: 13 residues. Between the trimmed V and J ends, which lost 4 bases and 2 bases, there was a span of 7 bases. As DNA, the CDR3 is TGTGCCAGCAGCTATCAAGCCACAGATACGCAGTATTTT. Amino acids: CASSYQATDTQYF.

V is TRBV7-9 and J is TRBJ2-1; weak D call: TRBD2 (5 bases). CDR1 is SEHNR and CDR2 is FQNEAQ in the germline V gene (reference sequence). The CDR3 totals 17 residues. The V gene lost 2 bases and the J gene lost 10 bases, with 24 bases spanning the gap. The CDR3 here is CASSLSGAERVGGEQFF. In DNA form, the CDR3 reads TGTGCCAGCAGCTTAAGTGGAGCAGAACGGGTCGGCGGGGAGCAGTTCTTC.

This CDR3 reads CASSYQGKSYGYTF. In nucleotides, the CDR3 is TGTGCCAGCAGCTATCAGGGGAAGAGCTATGGCTACACCTTC. This chain uses TRBV7-9 with TRBJ1-2; possible D gene TRBD1, 6 bases. This CDR3 has 14 amino acids. Per the germline V gene, CDR1 is SEHNR and CDR2 is FQNEAQ (reference sequence). V lost 4 bases to trimming and J lost 4 bases, with 13 bases between them.

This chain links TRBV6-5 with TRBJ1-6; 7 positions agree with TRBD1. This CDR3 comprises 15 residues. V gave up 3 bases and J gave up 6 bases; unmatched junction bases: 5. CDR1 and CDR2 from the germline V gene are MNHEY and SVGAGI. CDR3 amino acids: CASSYRDSRNSPLHF. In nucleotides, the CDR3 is TGTGCCAGCAGTTATCGGGACAGTCGTAATTCACCCCTCCACTTT.

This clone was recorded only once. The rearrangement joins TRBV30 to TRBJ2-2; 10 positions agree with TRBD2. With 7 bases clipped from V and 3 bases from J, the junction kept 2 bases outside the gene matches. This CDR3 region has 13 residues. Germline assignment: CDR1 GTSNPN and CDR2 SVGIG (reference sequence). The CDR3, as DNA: TGTGCCTATGGACTAGCGGACACCGGGGAGCTGTTTTTT. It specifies CAYGLADTGELFF.

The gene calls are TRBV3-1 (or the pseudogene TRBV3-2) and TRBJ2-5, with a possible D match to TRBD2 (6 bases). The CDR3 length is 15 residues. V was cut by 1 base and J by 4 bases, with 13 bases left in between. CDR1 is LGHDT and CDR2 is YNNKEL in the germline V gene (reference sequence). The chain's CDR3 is CASSQVAGKGETQYF. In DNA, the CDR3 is TGTGCCAGCAGCCAAGTTGCGGGGAAGGGAGAGACCCAGTACTTC.

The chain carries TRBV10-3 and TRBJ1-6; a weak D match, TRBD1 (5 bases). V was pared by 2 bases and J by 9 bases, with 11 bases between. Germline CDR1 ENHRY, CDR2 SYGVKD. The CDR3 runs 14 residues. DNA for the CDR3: TGTGCCATCAGTGAGAGGGTGGGGGGTTCACCCCTCCACTTT. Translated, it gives CAISERVGGSPLHF.

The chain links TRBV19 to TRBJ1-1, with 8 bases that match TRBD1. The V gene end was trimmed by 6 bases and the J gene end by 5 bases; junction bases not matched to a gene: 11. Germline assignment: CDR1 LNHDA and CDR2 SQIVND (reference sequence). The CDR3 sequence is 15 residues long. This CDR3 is CASRDPRGRTTEAFF. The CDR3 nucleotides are TGTGCCAGTAGGGACCCCAGGGGGCGGACAACTGAAGCTTTCTTT.

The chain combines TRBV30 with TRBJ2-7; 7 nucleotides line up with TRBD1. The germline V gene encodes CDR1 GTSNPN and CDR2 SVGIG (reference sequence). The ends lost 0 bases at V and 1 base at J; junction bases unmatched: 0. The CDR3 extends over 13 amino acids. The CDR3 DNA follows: TGTGCCTGGAGTGTGACAGGGTCCTACGAGCAGTACTTC. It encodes CAWSVTGSYEQYF.

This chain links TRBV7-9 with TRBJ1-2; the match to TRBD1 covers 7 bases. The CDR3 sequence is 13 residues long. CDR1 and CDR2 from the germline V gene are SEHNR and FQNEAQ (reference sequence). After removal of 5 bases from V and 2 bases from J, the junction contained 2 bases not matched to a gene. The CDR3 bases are TGTGCCAGCAGCCCCAGGGGGAACTATGGCTACACCTTC. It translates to CASSPRGNYGYTF.

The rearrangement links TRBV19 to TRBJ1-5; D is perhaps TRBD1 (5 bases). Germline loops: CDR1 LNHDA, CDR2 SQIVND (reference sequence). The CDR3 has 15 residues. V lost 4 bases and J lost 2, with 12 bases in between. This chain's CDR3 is CASSTAGDGNQPQHF. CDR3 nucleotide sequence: TGTGCCAGTAGTACTGCGGGGGATGGCAATCAGCCCCAGCATTTT.

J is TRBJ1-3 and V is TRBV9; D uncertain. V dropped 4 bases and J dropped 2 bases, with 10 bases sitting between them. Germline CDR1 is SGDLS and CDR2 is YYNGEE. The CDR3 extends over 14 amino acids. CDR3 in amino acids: CASSPQVTGNTIYF. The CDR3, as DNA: TGTGCCAGCAGCCCTCAGGTTACTGGAAACACCATATATTTT.

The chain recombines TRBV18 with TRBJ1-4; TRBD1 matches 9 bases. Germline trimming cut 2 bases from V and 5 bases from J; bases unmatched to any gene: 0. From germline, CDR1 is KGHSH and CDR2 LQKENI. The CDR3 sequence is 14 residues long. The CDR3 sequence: CASSPGTGNEKLFF. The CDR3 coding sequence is TGTGCCAGCTCACCAGGGACAGGGAATGAAAAACTGTTTTTT.